Below, 27 T cell receptor beta chains from the same sample are listed, as sequenced in a study of cytotoxic CD8 clonotypes in ibrutinib-treated CLL. The data were produced by immunoSEQ multiplex PCR, yet TCRdb's version contains in-frame clones alone and is incomplete. This table has 40,000 to 50,000 clones, roughly three fifths appearing once. Sequences were derived from PBMCs, sampled after 24 months of ibrutinib treatment. Every receptor here comes from a human donor with chronic lymphocytic leukemia.

This clone was detected many times. The rearrangement joins TRBV6-5 to TRBJ1-6, with 7 bases that match TRBD1. Germline loops: CDR1 MNHEY, CDR2 SVGAGI. This CDR3 contains 13 residues. Trimming at V came to 8 bases and at J to 10 bases, leaving 8 bases not matched to a gene. The CDR3, as DNA: TGTGCCAGCGGGACAGCAACTAGGTCACCCCTCCACTTT. Translating gives CASGTATRSPLHF.

J is TRBJ2-3 and V is TRBV15, with D unclear. The CDR3 loop spans 14 amino acids. V was trimmed by 2 bases and J by 4 bases, leaving 10 bases between them. The germline CDR1 and CDR2 sequences are LNHNV and YYDKDF (reference sequence). CDR3: CATSRNPGPDTQYF. CDR3 bases: TGTGCCACCAGCAGAAACCCAGGCCCAGATACGCAGTATTTT.

The rearrangement links TRBV11-2 to TRBJ2-7, with TRBD2 as a possible D gene (6 bases). CDR3 size: 15 residues. The germline gives CDR1 SGHAT, CDR2 FQNNGV. V lost 0 bases and J lost 2, with 11 bases in between. Here the CDR3 DNA reads TGTGCCAGCAGCTTAGATCCAGGGAGGCCCTACGAGCAGTACTTC. The encoded protein is CASSLDPGRPYEQYF.

This clone was seen only a few times. The rearrangement uses TRBV6-5 and TRBJ1-3; D possibly corresponds to TRBD1 (5 bases). Germline assignment: CDR1 MNHEY and CDR2 SVGAGI. V lost 8 bases, J lost 4 bases, and 18 bases lay in between. This CDR3 is built from 15 residues. DNA of the CDR3: TGTGCCAGCTCCAACGGGGGTCTAGGAGGAAACACCATATATTTT. Translation gives CASSNGGLGGNTIYF.

The chain employs TRBV18 and TRBJ2-2; TRBD1 agrees at 7 bases. This CDR3 is 15 amino acids long. V shed 5 bases, J shed 8 bases, and the junction held 11 bases outside the gene matches. CDR1 KGHSH and CDR2 LQKENI come from the germline V gene. CDR3 DNA sequence: TGTGCCAGCTCATGGGGACAGTCACGACGGGGGGAGCTGTTTTTT. Residues: CASSWGQSRRGELFF.

The chain recombines TRBV5-6 with TRBJ1-1; D call uncertain. CDR1 and CDR2 (germline): SGHDT, YYEEEE. The CDR3 loop spans 15 amino acids. The ends were cut back, 1 base at V and 0 bases at J, with 10 bases in the middle. CDR3 region: CASSLFQGLNTEAFF. The CDR3 nucleotides are TGTGCCAGCAGCTTGTTCCAAGGGCTGAACACTGAAGCTTTCTTT.

The chain uses TRBV6-4 and TRBJ2-3; 12 positions match TRBD2. Germline CDR1 MRHNA, CDR2 SNTAGT. V shed 4 bases, J shed 3 bases, and the junction held 5 bases outside the gene matches. The CDR3 is made up of 16 amino acids. CDR3 loop: CASSATSGGTTDTQYF. The CDR3 coding sequence is TGTGCCAGCAGTGCAACTAGCGGGGGGACAACAGATACGCAGTATTTT.

V gene TRBV19 combines with J gene TRBJ2-7; D is undetermined. In germline, CDR1 is LNHDA, CDR2 SQIVND (reference sequence). Trimming shortened V by 0 bases and J by 6 bases, and 15 bases separated the two germline ends. This CDR3 spans 15 amino acids. The CDR3 DNA reads as TGTGCCAGTAGTATAGATCAAGGCGGTGCGGTCGAGCAGTACTTC. Amino acid sequence: CASSIDQGGAVEQYF.

This clone was seen more than once but under ten times. The rearrangement links TRBV19 to TRBJ2-7; 9 bases map to TRBD1. The CDR3 extends over 17 amino acids. The junction had 9 bases not matched to a gene; V was cut back by 1 base and J by 2 bases. Germline V gene lookup returns CDR1 LNHDA and CDR2 SQIVND (reference sequence). CDR3 loop: CASSIGDRARGAYEQYF. The CDR3 DNA reads as TGTGCCAGTAGTATAGGGGACAGGGCGCGTGGCGCCTACGAGCAGTACTTC.

The J gene is TRBJ1-1, the V gene TRBV5-4; 7 bases align to TRBD1. J was trimmed by 4 bases and V by 0 bases; bases with no gene match: 0. From germline, CDR1 is SGHNT and CDR2 YYREEE (reference sequence). The CDR3 has 13 amino acids. As DNA, the CDR3 is TGTGCCAGCAGCTTGGACAGGGGCACTGAAGCTTTCTTT. It encodes CASSLDRGTEAFF.

The chain is built from TRBV29-1 and TRBJ2-5; the D gene is possibly TRBD1 (5 bases). From germline, CDR1 is SQVTM and CDR2 ANQGSEA. V was pared by 4 bases and J by 1 base, with 10 bases between. CDR3 length: 13 amino acids. In DNA, the CDR3 is TGCAGCGTTGGACAGAACTCCCAAGAGACCCAGTACTTC. Its protein product is CSVGQNSQETQYF.

The chain has TRBV6-6 and TRBJ1-5; TRBD1 matches at 7 bases. The CDR3 is made up of 14 amino acids. J was trimmed by 7 bases and V by 4 bases; bases with no gene match: 7. Germline assignment: CDR1 MNHNY and CDR2 SVGAGI (reference sequence). Here the CDR3 reads CASSFSQGNQPQHF. The CDR3 DNA reads TGTGCCAGCAGTTTCTCACAGGGGAACCAGCCCCAGCATTTT.

The V gene is TRBV4-2, the J gene TRBJ2-6, with D possibly TRBD2 on 6 matching bases. Germline V gene data show CDR1 as LGHNA and CDR2 as YNFKEQ. The CDR3 runs to 16 residues. The ends were cut back, 0 bases at V and 2 bases at J, with 8 bases in the middle. The CDR3 loop reads CASSQDGGAGANVLTF. CDR3 nucleotide sequence: TGTGCCAGCAGCCAAGACGGAGGGGCTGGGGCCAACGTCCTGACTTTC.

The chain recombines TRBV19 with TRBJ2-1; TRBD2 is a possible D gene (6 bases). V was shortened by 3 bases and J by 3 bases, with 12 bases between the two germline ends. The V gene's germline CDR1 is LNHDA and CDR2 SQIVND (reference sequence). The CDR3 has 15 amino acids. The CDR3 sequence is CASSIQGGIYNEQFF. The CDR3 nucleotides are TGTGCCAGTAGTATTCAGGGAGGCATCTACAATGAGCAGTTCTTC.

The genes are TRBV5-4 and TRBJ2-7; TRBD2 might be the D (7 bases). Germline V CDR1 and CDR2: SGHNT, YYREEE (reference sequence). This CDR3 has 15 amino acids. With 5 bases removed from V and 0 bases from J, the gap between germline ends came to 15 bases. The CDR3 bases are TGTGCCAGCAGTAGGGGGGGCGTGGGCTCCTACGAGCAGTACTTC. This codes for CASSRGGVGSYEQYF.

The V gene is TRBV6-5, the J gene TRBJ1-4; 10 bases are a match to TRBD1. The germline gives CDR1 MNHEY, CDR2 SVGAGI. The CDR3 extends over 14 amino acids. The trim removed 4 bases at V and 7 bases at J, leaving 3 bases unmatched. CDR3 in amino acids: CASSSDRGLEKLFF. Here the CDR3 DNA reads TGTGCCAGCAGTTCCGACAGGGGGCTTGAAAAACTGTTTTTT.

This clone has only a few counts. The gene calls are TRBV7-6 and TRBJ2-6, with TRBD1 as a possible D gene (5 bases). Per germline, CDR1 SGHVS and CDR2 FNYEAQ. The CDR3 has 15 residues. V was pared by 5 bases and J by 1 base, with 9 bases between. Written as DNA, the CDR3 is TGTGCCAGCAGCACCCAGGGTTCTGGGGCCAACGTCCTGACTTTC. Residues: CASSTQGSGANVLTF.

V is TRBV28 and J is TRBJ2-2; no clear D. The V gene lost 5 bases and the J gene lost 3 bases, with 19 bases spanning the gap. This CDR3 contains 17 residues. Germline-derived CDR1 and CDR2 are MDHEN and SYDVKM. CDR3 protein: CASSHLGHGPYTGELFF. CDR3 DNA sequence: TGTGCCAGCAGTCACCTCGGGCACGGGCCCTACACCGGGGAGCTGTTTTTT. Filled out from reference TRBV28 and TRBJ2-2, the complete variable domain reads DVKVTQSSRYLVKRTGEKVFLECVQDMDHENMFWYRQDPGLGLRLIYFSYDVKMKEKGDIPEGYSVSREKKERFSLILESASTNQTSMYLCASSHLGHGPYTGELFFGEGSRLTVL.

Written as DNA, the CDR3 is TGTGCCAGCAGCGGAAATCGACAGGGGTCGGGGGAGACCCAGTACTTC. It specifies CASSGNRQGSGETQYF. V is TRBV5-4 and J is TRBJ2-5, with 8 nucleotides matching TRBD1. The CDR3 spans 16 residues. Trimming at V came to 4 bases and at J to 5 bases, leaving 13 bases not matched to a gene. Germline lookup yields CDR1 SGHNT and CDR2 YYREEE (reference sequence).

This clone was detected only a few times. The gene calls are TRBV5-1 and TRBJ2-1; D may be TRBD1 (5 bases). CDR1 and CDR2 (germline): SGHRS, YFSETQ. The ends were cut back, 2 bases at V and 8 bases at J, with 17 bases in the middle. The CDR3 runs to 15 residues. The CDR3, as DNA: TGCGCCAGCAGCTTTACGGCAGGGATGGTCGATGAGCAGTTCTTC. Amino acid sequence: CASSFTAGMVDEQFF.

The V gene is TRBV29-1, the J gene TRBJ2-7; TRBD1 agrees at 10 bases. V dropped 4 bases and J dropped 5; count of bases not matched to a gene: 5. Germline CDR1 and CDR2: SQVTM and ANQGSEA. The CDR3 contains 13 residues. The DNA of the CDR3 is TGCAGCGTTGGGGACAGGGGATTCAACGAGCAGTACTTC. It specifies CSVGDRGFNEQYF.

This clone has a handful of counts. The chain has TRBV11-1 and TRBJ2-7; D assignment may be TRBD1 or TRBD2 (6 bases each). Trimming removed 1 base at V and 2 bases at J, with 18 bases between. The CDR3 contains 17 residues. CDR1 is SGHAT and CDR2 is FQDESV in the germline V gene (reference sequence). CDR3 coding DNA: TGTGCCAGCAGCTTAGAACTAGGAGGGGGTAACACCTACGAGCAGTACTTC. This gives the protein CASSLELGGGNTYEQYF.

In its sample, this clone was seen many times. The V and J genes are TRBV2 and TRBJ2-6; TRBD1 aligns across 9 bases. CDR1 is SNHLY, CDR2 FYNNEI, per germline. CDR3 length equals 16 residues. Losses at the gene ends were 6 bases for V and 0 bases for J; bases not matched to a gene: 3. CDR3: CASRDRGTSGANVLTF. For the CDR3, the DNA is TGTGCCAGCAGGGACAGGGGAACCTCTGGGGCCAACGTCCTGACTTTC.

There are a few counts of this clone. The DNA for the CDR3 is TGTGCCAGCAGATTCCCAGGGAGCAATCAGCCCCAGCATTTT. This codes for CASRFPGSNQPQHF. The J gene is TRBJ1-5, the V gene TRBV6-1; TRBD1 might be the D (5 bases). The CDR3 spans 14 residues. V was cut by 6 bases and J by 1 base, with 10 bases left in between. Germline V gene lookup returns CDR1 MNHNS and CDR2 SASEGT.

This clone was found a few times. The V gene is TRBV11-1, the J gene TRBJ1-5; 7 nucleotides match TRBD1. Germline CDR1 and CDR2: SGHAT and FQDESV (reference sequence). With 3 bases clipped from V and 0 bases from J, the junction kept 11 bases outside the gene matches. The CDR3 is made up of 18 amino acids. The CDR3 spells CASSFRGTDKYSNQPQHF. CDR3 in DNA: TGTGCCAGCAGCTTCCGGGGGACAGACAAGTATAGCAATCAGCCCCAGCATTTT.

This sequence joins TRBV6-6 and TRBJ1-2; possible D gene TRBD1, 6 bases. Trimming left V 2 bases short and J 4 bases short, with 11 bases between. There are 14 residues in the CDR3. CDR1 and CDR2 (germline): MNHNY, SVGAGI (reference sequence). The CDR3 loop reads CASSYQGSTYGYTF. The CDR3, as DNA: TGTGCCAGCAGTTACCAGGGGTCCACCTATGGCTACACCTTC.

The rearrangement uses TRBV5-1 and TRBJ2-5, with a weak D call TRBD2 (5 bases). CDR3 length: 14 amino acids. The ends were cut back, 2 bases at V and 2 bases at J, with 10 bases in the middle. Germline loops: CDR1 SGHRS, CDR2 YFSETQ. CDR3 in DNA: TGCGCCAGCAGCTTTTCGGGGTTGCAAGAGACCCAGTACTTC. The encoded protein is CASSFSGLQETQYF.